The TCR beta chain under discussion was sequenced for a study of identical twins. Every donor was a healthy Caucasian. Overall study results and limits: It was out-of-frame TCR alpha sharing in monozygotic twins that models underestimated. Low generation-probability sequences were in excess among twin-shared out-of-frame alpha sequences.

The V end was cut by 4 bases, the J end by 7 bases, with 22 bases between. The CDR3 is made up of 16 amino acids. Germline values: CDR1 SGHRS, CDR2 YFSETQ. Carrying unique molecular identifiers, the cDNA also gained a universal primer site through template switching. TCRdb itself ran the 5' RACE reads through MiXCR, one entry per CDR3 protein. This repertoire shows 1,800,000 or so distinct CDR3 sequences, less than 40% found once; its top ten account for about 0.27%. This clonotype was seen a handful of times. Its antigen remains unknown. The sequence was collected from a newborn girl in good health. Sequencing was carried out using cord blood. V gene TRBV5-1 combines with J gene TRBJ2-3; possibly TRBD2 for D (6 bases). DNA of the CDR3: TGCGCCAGCAGCCCGGAGCGGGCCCTGACCTCGAATACGCAGTATTTT. Protein sequence: CASSPERALTSNTQYF.